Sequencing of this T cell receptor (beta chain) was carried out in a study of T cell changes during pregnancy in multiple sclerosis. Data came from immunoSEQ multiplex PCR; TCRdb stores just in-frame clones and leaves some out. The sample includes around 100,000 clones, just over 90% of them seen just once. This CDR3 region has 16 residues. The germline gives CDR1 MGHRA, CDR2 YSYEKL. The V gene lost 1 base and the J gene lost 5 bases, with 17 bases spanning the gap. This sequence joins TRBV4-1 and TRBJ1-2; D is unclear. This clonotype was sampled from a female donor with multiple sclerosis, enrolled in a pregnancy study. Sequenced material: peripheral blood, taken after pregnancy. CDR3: CASSQVTVSNGYGYTF. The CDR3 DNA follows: TGCGCCAGCAGCCAAGTAACAGTTTCTAATGGATATGGCTACACCTTC.